This entry lists 14 T cell receptor beta chains sequenced from one sample in a study of early T cells in non-severe SARS-CoV-2 infection. Each CDR3 protein is one row after TCRdb ran MiXCR on the 5' RACE reads. The sample holds 80,000 to 95,000 distinct CDR3 sequences, roughly 17% seen once. The sequences come from whole blood, collected at baseline. The receptors were gathered from an adult who was a healthcare worker with PCR-confirmed SARS-CoV-2 infection or an uninfected control (not recorded which).

This clonotype was found many times. The rearrangement uses TRBV4-2 and TRBJ2-2; tentatively, D is TRBD1 (5 bases). CDR3 size: 15 residues. CDR1 is LGHNA and CDR2 is YNFKEQ in the germline V gene. V was pared by 3 bases and J by 6 bases, with 14 bases between. CDR3: CASSHRDVRAGELFF. The CDR3 DNA follows: TGTGCCAGCAGCCACAGAGACGTCAGGGCCGGGGAGCTGTTTTTT.

The chain's CDR3 is CASRASGDSPLHF. CDR3 bases: TGTGCCAGCAGGGCATCGGGGGATTCACCCCTCCACTTT. J is TRBJ1-6 and V is TRBV19, with D tentatively TRBD1 (5 bases). CDR3 length equals 13 residues. Deletions cut 9 bases from V and 8 bases from J, with 14 bases between. Looked up from germline, CDR1 is LNHDA and CDR2 is SQIVND (reference sequence). Using reference TRBV19 and TRBJ1-6 for the parts outside the CDR3, the full variable domain is DGGITQSPKYLFRKEGQNVTLSCEQNLNHDAMYWYRQDPGQGLRLIYYSQIVNDFQKGDIAEGYSVSREKKESFPLTVTSAQKNPTAFYLCASRASGDSPLHFGNGTRLTVT.

The table lists this clonotype with a few counts. The rearrangement links TRBV7-6 to TRBJ2-1, with D unresolved. The CDR3 spans 13 residues. Germline CDR1 is SGHVS and CDR2 is FNYEAQ. With 7 bases removed from V and 10 bases from J, the gap between germline ends came to 17 bases. The DNA for the CDR3 is TGTGCCAGCAAAGGTGCTAGTTCGAGGGAGCAGTTCTTC. Amino acids: CASKGASSREQFF.

The rearrangement links TRBV5-6 to TRBJ2-3; 10 bases line up with TRBD2. The trim removed 1 base at V and 4 bases at J, leaving 6 bases unmatched. Per germline, CDR1 SGHDT and CDR2 YYEEEE. The CDR3 consists of 16 residues. Here the CDR3 reads CASSLRLAGVSDTQYF. The CDR3 DNA follows: TGTGCCAGCAGCTTGCGGCTAGCGGGAGTATCAGATACGCAGTATTTT.

In its sample, this clonotype was seen a few times. The J gene is TRBJ2-1, the V gene TRBV29-1, with 7 bases fitting TRBD2. V gave up 3 bases and J gave up 11 bases; unmatched junction bases: 13. The CDR3 totals 14 residues. Germline CDR1 is SQVTM and CDR2 is ANQGSEA. The CDR3 bases are TGCAGCGTTGATGAGGGAGGGCCGGGTCTTCAGCAGTTCTTC. It translates to CSVDEGGPGLQQFF.

The rearrangement joins TRBV11-2 to TRBJ1-4; D gene uncertain. Germline V gene sequence: CDR1 SGHAT, CDR2 FQNNGV. V was shortened by 5 bases and J by 10 bases, with 20 bases between the two germline ends. This CDR3 is built from 15 residues. The CDR3 sequence is CASSQNGPARGKLFF. The DNA for the CDR3 is TGTGCCAGCAGCCAAAACGGGCCGGCACGAGGAAAACTGTTTTTT.

V and J are TRBV12-3 or TRBV12-4 and TRBJ1-6; tentative D call: TRBD1 (5 bases). V lost 3 bases and J 9 bases, leaving 12 bases between the germline ends. This CDR3 has 14 residues. The CDR3 reads CASSFGGTISPLHF. CDR3 coding DNA: TGTGCCAGCAGTTTTGGGGGAACTATTTCACCCCTCCACTTT.

The gene calls are TRBV6-6 and TRBJ2-7, with 10 positions matching TRBD2. CDR1 is MNHNY and CDR2 is SVGAGI in the germline V gene (reference sequence). The CDR3 is 15 residues long. Trimming at V came to 4 bases and at J to 2 bases, leaving 5 bases not matched to a gene. CDR3 sequence (DNA): TGTGCCAGCAGTTCGGCTAGCGGGAGTCCCTACGAGCAGTACTTC. Amino acids: CASSSASGSPYEQYF.

This clonotype has more than one count but fewer than ten. The rearrangement joins TRBV18 to TRBJ2-7, with D unresolved. The V end lost 4 bases, the J end lost 4 bases, and 11 bases lay between the germline ends. This CDR3 comprises 13 residues. Looked up from germline, CDR1 is KGHSH and CDR2 is LQKENI. The CDR3 DNA follows: TGTGCCAGCTCACAGGGCCAAAGGTACGAGCAGTACTTC. As protein: CASSQGQRYEQYF.

Only a few counts were recorded for this clonotype. This chain links TRBV20-1 with TRBJ2-7, with D perhaps TRBD2 (7 bases). Germline values: CDR1 DFQATT, CDR2 SNEGSKA (reference sequence). V lost 6 bases and J lost 5, with 17 bases in between. This CDR3 comprises 13 residues. The CDR3 protein is CSAPRGGLDEQYF. The CDR3 bases are TGCAGTGCCCCAAGGGGGGGTTTGGACGAGCAGTACTTC.

This clonotype was seen a single time. J is TRBJ1-6 and V is TRBV28; perhaps TRBD1 as D (5 bases). From germline, CDR1 is MDHEN and CDR2 SYDVKM. The CDR3 sequence is 15 residues long. Trimming took off 2 bases at V and 10 bases at J, with 15 bases between the two ends. The CDR3 region has the DNA TGTGCCAGCAGTTTACGACAGACCCGGGGCTCACCCCTCCACTTT. This codes for CASSLRQTRGSPLHF.

The rearrangement uses TRBV7-2 and TRBJ1-4; TRBD1 aligns across 8 bases. CDR1 and CDR2 from the germline V gene are SGHTA and FQGNSA. The CDR3 sequence is 15 residues long. The trim removed 4 bases at V and 2 bases at J, leaving 3 bases unmatched. The CDR3 DNA follows: TGTGCCAGCAGCTCCCAGGGGGCCACTAATGAAAAACTGTTTTTT. This codes for CASSSQGATNEKLFF. Supplemented by reference TRBV7-2 and TRBJ1-4, the full variable domain reads GAGVSQSPSNKVTEKGKDVELRCDPISGHTALYWYRQSLGQGLEFLIYFQGNSAPDKSGLPSDRFSAERTGGSVSTLTIQRTQQEDSAVYLCASSSQGATNEKLFFGSGTQLSVL.

This clonotype was seen a few times. The V gene is TRBV3-1, the J gene TRBJ2-1; D is ambiguous. The CDR3 sequence is 13 residues long. V dropped 0 bases and J dropped 9 bases, with 9 bases sitting between them. Germline V lookup: CDR1 LGHDT, CDR2 YNNKEL (reference sequence). The CDR3 DNA sequence: TGTGCCAGCAGCCAAGATCTTCAATCTGAGCAGTTCTTC. Its protein product is CASSQDLQSEQFF.

The V gene is TRBV12-3 or TRBV12-4, the J gene TRBJ2-7; D unresolved. The CDR3 is made up of 13 amino acids. Trimming took off 4 bases at V and 6 bases at J, with 13 bases between the two ends. The CDR3 coding sequence is TGTGCCAGCAGTTCCCCGGCACAGTTCGAGCAGTACTTC. It specifies CASSSPAQFEQYF.